What follows are 31 T cell receptor beta chains derived from one specimen sequenced in a study of sequential checkpoint blockade in melanoma. The treatment denotes: randomized to nivolumab then ipilimumab (arm A) or the reverse (arm B). Libraries were prepared by immunoSEQ multiplex PCR; TCRdb keeps only in-frame clonotypes and omits some of them. The repertoire holds under 9,500 clones, with 57% as singletons. The material sequenced was CD8+ T cells sorted from blood (inferred from file names), taken from a patient given nivolumab and ipilimumab in sequence. These receptors came from a human donor with melanoma.

About this clone: The junction and the germline gene differ at one end; a read error may be behind it. This chain joins TRBV10-3 and TRBJ1-6; D not certain. CDR1 is ENHRY and CDR2 is SYGVKD in the germline V gene. This CDR3 contains 15 residues. DNA for the CDR3: TGTGCCAGCAGTTACTCAACGGGGTCTTCCTCACCCCTCCACTTT. Its translation is CASSYSTGSSSPLHF.

This clone came up a few times. V is TRBV7-8 and J is TRBJ2-7, with TRBD1 as a possible D gene (5 bases). The length of the CDR3 is 15 residues. Per germline, CDR1 SGHVS and CDR2 FQNEAQ. V gave up 5 bases and J gave up 3 bases, with 17 bases separating them. CDR3 DNA sequence: TGTGCCAGCAGCCCCCTCGACAGTTCTTACTACGAGCAGTACTTC. Its translation is CASSPLDSSYYEQYF.

The genes are TRBV9 and TRBJ2-2; D perhaps matches TRBD1 (5 bases). Trimming removed 9 bases at V and 4 bases at J, with 16 bases between. This CDR3 comprises 14 residues. Germline V CDR1 and CDR2: SGDLS, YYNGEE. CDR3 bases: TGTGCCACCCAGGGTAATAGTTTCACCGGGGAGCTGTTTTTT. It codes for CATQGNSFTGELFF.

The V and J genes are TRBV5-1 and TRBJ2-2; 7 nucleotides line up with TRBD2. J was trimmed by 2 bases and V by 5 bases; bases with no gene match: 3. Germline V CDR1 and CDR2: SGHRS, YFSETQ. The CDR3 has 14 amino acids. As DNA, the CDR3 is TGCGCCAGCAGAAAGCGGGGCAACACCGGGGAGCTGTTTTTT. It is translated as CASRKRGNTGELFF.

The chain joins TRBV5-5 to TRBJ1-5; no clear D gene. Trimming took off 2 bases at V and 5 bases at J, with 11 bases between the two ends. The CDR3 totals 14 residues. Per the germline V gene, CDR1 is SGHKS and CDR2 is YYEKEE (reference sequence). Here the CDR3 DNA reads TGTGCCAGCAGCTTTGAGGCCCGCTATCAGCCCCAGCATTTT. It encodes CASSFEARYQPQHF.

This clone was counted a few times. V gene TRBV27 combines with J gene TRBJ2-7; 8 positions match TRBD2. Germline-derived CDR1 and CDR2 are MNHEY and SMNVEV (reference sequence). The V and J ends lost 6 bases and 2 bases, in that order; junction bases with no gene match: 9. This CDR3 has 15 amino acids. The CDR3 DNA sequence: TGTGCCAGCAGGATTACTAGCGGTAGCACCTACGAGCAGTACTTC. This codes for CASRITSGSTYEQYF.

This clone appeared a few times. The chain carries TRBV7-7 and TRBJ2-3, with TRBD2 matching 8 bases. V gave up 5 bases and J gave up 2 bases; unmatched junction bases: 12. Germline CDR1 reads SSHAT; CDR2 reads FNYEAQ (reference sequence). This CDR3 comprises 17 residues. The DNA for the CDR3 is TGTGCCAGCAGCCAACACGGGAGGGCCGGCGACACAGATACGCAGTATTTT. Its protein is CASSQHGRAGDTDTQYF.

This chain uses TRBV28 with TRBJ2-3, with 13 bases that match TRBD2. Germline CDR1 reads MDHEN; CDR2 reads SYDVKM. This CDR3 has 15 amino acids. With 4 bases clipped from V and 5 bases from J, the junction kept 3 bases outside the gene matches. CDR3: CASSSGLAGVDTQYF. The DNA of the CDR3 is TGTGCCAGCAGTTCCGGACTAGCGGGAGTAGATACGCAGTATTTT.

This clone appeared a few times. The gene calls are TRBV7-3 and TRBJ2-1; maybe TRBD1 (7 bases). Germline CDR1 reads SGHTA; CDR2 reads FQGTGA. Deletions cut 2 bases from V and 6 bases from J, with 14 bases between. This CDR3 spans 15 amino acids. The CDR3 reads CASSLAGQSSNEQFF. In DNA, the CDR3 is TGTGCCAGCAGCTTAGCGGGACAGAGTAGCAATGAGCAGTTCTTC.

The J gene is TRBJ2-6, the V gene TRBV15, with 8 positions matching TRBD1. CDR3 size: 16 residues. V lost 6 bases and J lost 4; bases outside the gene matches: 8. CDR1 and CDR2 (germline): LNHNV, YYDKDF (reference sequence). The CDR3 sequence: CATRGQVGAGANVLTF. The CDR3 nucleotides are TGTGCCACCAGGGGACAGGTTGGGGCCGGGGCCAACGTCCTGACTTTC. Drawing the rest from reference TRBV15 and TRBJ2-6, the complete variable domain is DAMVIQNPRYQVTQFGKPVTLSCSQTLNHNVMYWYQQKSSQAPKLLFHYYDKDFNNEADTPDNFQSRRPNTSFCFLDIRSPGLGDTAMYLCATRGQVGAGANVLTFGAGSRLTVL.

The chain links TRBV4-3 to TRBJ1-6, with a weak D call TRBD1 (5 bases). Trimming left V 0 bases short and J 10 bases short, with 13 bases between. CDR3 length: 15 residues. Looked up from germline, CDR1 is LGHNA and CDR2 is YSLEER. CDR3 in amino acids: CASSQDSGYESPLHF. For the CDR3, the DNA is TGCGCCAGCAGCCAAGATTCAGGGTATGAATCACCCCTCCACTTT.

J is TRBJ2-5 and V is TRBV27; the D gene is possibly TRBD1 (6 bases). The V gene lost 3 bases and the J gene lost 1 base, with 15 bases spanning the gap. The CDR3 sequence is 16 residues long. In germline, CDR1 is MNHEY, CDR2 SMNVEV (reference sequence). CDR3: CASSLGQLGGQETQYF. As DNA, the CDR3 is TGTGCCAGCAGTTTGGGACAACTAGGTGGCCAAGAGACCCAGTACTTC.

CDR3 DNA sequence: TGTGCCAGCAGCCCAGATGGGGAGGAGGTTACTGAAGCTTTCTTT. It specifies CASSPDGEEVTEAFF. The chain uses TRBV6-5 and TRBJ1-1; D is undetermined. Germline V gene lookup returns CDR1 MNHEY and CDR2 SVGAGI. The ends were cut back, 6 bases at V and 5 bases at J, with 19 bases in the middle. CDR3 length equals 15 residues.

This clone is categorized as medium-sized. This chain connects TRBV6-5 to TRBJ1-6; the D is unclear. Trimming stripped 0 bases from V and 10 bases from J, with 13 bases between. The CDR3 covers 15 residues. CDR1 and CDR2 from the germline V gene are MNHEY and SVGAGI. The CDR3 sequence: CASSYSTGSSSPLHF. CDR3 in DNA: TGTGCCAGCAGTTACTCAACGGGGTCTTCCTCACCCCTCCACTTT.

In this sample, this clone turned up a few times. The J gene is TRBJ2-3, the V gene TRBV6-4; TRBD1 matches at 7 bases. The CDR3 is made up of 14 amino acids. The V segment lost 3 bases and the J segment 1 base; nucleotides outside the gene matches: 1. Germline loops: CDR1 MRHNA, CDR2 SNTAGT. The CDR3 is CASSEGQGTDTQYF. As DNA, the CDR3 is TGTGCCAGCAGTGAAGGACAGGGCACAGATACGCAGTATTTT.

The V call is TRBV4-2, the J call TRBJ2-5, with 7 bases lining up with TRBD2. In germline, CDR1 is LGHNA, CDR2 YNFKEQ. V was pared by 0 bases and J by 7 bases, with 8 bases of the junction left unmatched. The CDR3 totals 15 residues. The chain's CDR3 is CASSQDRTSVSTQYF. For the CDR3, the DNA is TGTGCCAGCAGCCAAGATCGAACTAGCGTGTCGACCCAGTACTTC.

This clone was observed once. The rearrangement joins TRBV27 to TRBJ2-1, with D perhaps TRBD2 (6 bases). Trimming left V 7 bases short and J 4 bases short, with 17 bases between. Germline values: CDR1 MNHEY, CDR2 SMNVEV (reference sequence). The CDR3 loop spans 15 amino acids. The DNA for the CDR3 is TGTGCCAGCACTCCCGCCGGGGGAGGATACAATGAGCAGTTCTTC. Translating gives CASTPAGGGYNEQFF.

This chain uses TRBV28 with TRBJ2-5; possibly TRBD2 for D (6 bases). The V gene's germline CDR1 is MDHEN and CDR2 SYDVKM. Deletions cut 3 bases from V and 0 bases from J, with 17 bases between. This CDR3 region has 17 residues. The CDR3, as DNA: TGTGCCAGCAGTTTCCCCCCAGGCGGGACGTACCAAGAGACCCAGTACTTC. Amino acid sequence: CASSFPPGGTYQETQYF. The complete variable domain, with remaining parts taken from reference TRBV28 and TRBJ2-5, reads DVKVTQSSRYLVKRTGEKVFLECVQDMDHENMFWYRQDPGLGLRLIYFSYDVKMKEKGDIPEGYSVSREKKERFSLILESASTNQTSMYLCASSFPPGGTYQETQYFGPGTRLLVL.

This clone turned up a few times. V and J are TRBV7-8 and TRBJ2-1; the D gene is possibly TRBD1 (5 bases). This CDR3 comprises 13 residues. Trimming removed 0 bases at V and 5 bases at J, with 5 bases between. CDR1 is SGHVS, CDR2 FQNEAQ, per germline. The CDR3 sequence is CASSLAQDNEQFF. In DNA, the CDR3 is TGTGCCAGCAGCTTAGCACAGGACAATGAGCAGTTCTTC.

This clone turned up a few times. The chain uses TRBV4-1 and TRBJ1-5, with a possible D match to TRBD1 (5 bases). V was trimmed by 1 base and J by 1 base, leaving 11 bases between them. The length of the CDR3 is 16 residues. Germline V gene data show CDR1 as MGHRA and CDR2 as YSYEKL. The CDR3: CASSQATGLSNQPQHF. Here the CDR3 DNA reads TGCGCCAGCAGCCAAGCTACAGGACTAAGCAATCAGCCCCAGCATTTT.

The CDR3 DNA sequence: TGTGCCAGCAGCTACCGGGACAGATCCAGTCAGCCCCAGCATTTT. Its translation: CASSYRDRSSQPQHF. The chain joins TRBV6-5 to TRBJ1-5; TRBD1 matches at 7 bases. The CDR3 runs to 15 residues. V lost 6 bases and J lost 6; bases outside the gene matches: 11. Germline CDR1 is MNHEY and CDR2 is SVGAGI.

This clone was picked up a small number of times. The chain is built from TRBV27 and TRBJ1-1; D uncertain. V was pared by 2 bases and J by 2 bases, with 12 bases between. This CDR3 spans 15 amino acids. Germline CDR1 is MNHEY and CDR2 is SMNVEV (reference sequence). The CDR3 DNA sequence: TGTGCCAGCAGTTTAATACACAGAGACAACACTGAAGCTTTCTTT. It encodes CASSLIHRDNTEAFF.

The chain joins TRBV7-8 to TRBJ2-5, with D unclear. CDR1 is SGHVS and CDR2 is FQNEAQ in the germline V gene. This CDR3 has 16 amino acids. V was shortened by 5 bases and J by 4 bases, with 20 bases between the two germline ends. CDR3 protein: CASSPGLMSGGETQYF. CDR3 coding DNA: TGTGCCAGCAGCCCCGGGTTAATGTCGGGTGGAGAGACCCAGTACTTC.

This clone showed up just once. The J gene is TRBJ2-5, the V gene TRBV28; 8 bases fit TRBD2. After removal of 5 bases from V and 2 bases from J, the junction contained 13 bases not matched to a gene. The CDR3 length is 17 residues. Germline values: CDR1 MDHEN, CDR2 SYDVKM. The CDR3 loop is CASSGDQGLGPQETQYF. The CDR3 nucleotides are TGTGCCAGCAGTGGGGATCAGGGACTAGGCCCGCAAGAGACCCAGTACTTC. Supplemented by reference TRBV28 and TRBJ2-5, the full variable domain reads DVKVTQSSRYLVKRTGEKVFLECVQDMDHENMFWYRQDPGLGLRLIYFSYDVKMKEKGDIPEGYSVSREKKERFSLILESASTNQTSMYLCASSGDQGLGPQETQYFGPGTRLLVL.

The V call is TRBV11-3, the J call TRBJ2-1, with TRBD1 identical over 8 bases. Germline V CDR1 and CDR2: SGHNT, YENEEA. V lost 3 bases to trimming and J lost 1 base; unmatched junction nucleotides: 5. The CDR3 is made up of 16 amino acids. The CDR3 coding sequence is TGTGCCAGCAGCTTTTCCGACAGGGGTTCCTACAATGAGCAGTTCTTC. Translating gives CASSFSDRGSYNEQFF. Full variable domain (remainder filled in from reference TRBV11-3 and TRBJ2-1): EAGVVQSPRYKIIEKKQPVAFWCNPISGHNTLYWYLQNLGQGPELLIRYENEEAVDDSQLPKDRFSAERLKGVDSTLKIQPAELGDSAVYLCASSFSDRGSYNEQFFGPGTRLTVL.

This rearrangement joins TRBV5-6 to TRBJ1-5; D unresolved. Germline V gene sequence: CDR1 SGHDT, CDR2 YYEEEE. There are 15 residues in the CDR3. The V gene lost 3 bases and the J gene lost 7 bases, with 17 bases spanning the gap. The CDR3 DNA follows: TGTGCCAGCAGCTCCGGCCCGGGGTCGGGACAGCCCCAGCATTTT. Amino acids: CASSSGPGSGQPQHF. Full variable domain (rest looked up from reference TRBV5-6 and TRBJ1-5): DAGVTQSPTHLIKTRGQQVTLRCSPKSGHDTVSWYQQALGQGPQFIFQYYEEEERQRGNFPDRFSGHQFPNYSSELNVNALLLGDSALYLCASSSGPGSGQPQHFGDGTRLSIL.

The chain links TRBV5-1 to TRBJ1-2; no reliable D call. V was pared by 2 bases and J by 6 bases, with 20 bases between. The CDR3 has 16 amino acids. From germline, CDR1 is SGHRS and CDR2 YFSETQ. The CDR3 loop reads CASSFESSGFGNGYTF. CDR3 sequence (DNA): TGCGCCAGCAGCTTCGAGAGCTCCGGGTTCGGAAATGGCTACACCTTC. Filled out from reference TRBV5-1 and TRBJ1-2, the complete variable domain reads KAGVTQTPRYLIKTRGQQVTLSCSPISGHRSVSWYQQTPGQGLQFLFEYFSETQRNKGNFPGRFSGRQFSNSRSEMNVSTLELGDSALYLCASSFESSGFGNGYTFGSGTRLTVV.

The chain employs TRBV19 and TRBJ2-7; D may be TRBD1 (6 bases). Germline V CDR1 and CDR2: LNHDA, SQIVND (reference sequence). The CDR3 totals 13 residues. Trimming left V 6 bases short and J 5 bases short, with 14 bases between. The CDR3 sequence is CASSWGLSNEQYF. As DNA, the CDR3 is TGTGCCAGTAGCTGGGGGCTCTCGAACGAGCAGTACTTC. The full variable domain, in which reference TRBV19 and TRBJ2-7 provide the parts outside the CDR3, is DGGITQSPKYLFRKEGQNVTLSCEQNLNHDAMYWYRQDPGQGLRLIYYSQIVNDFQKGDIAEGYSVSREKKESFPLTVTSAQKNPTAFYLCASSWGLSNEQYFGPGTRLTVT.

This chain uses TRBV10-2 with TRBJ2-1; D gene ambiguous. The CDR3 extends over 12 amino acids. The ends were cut back, 0 bases at V and 10 bases at J, with 7 bases in the middle. CDR1 WSHSY and CDR2 SAAADI come from the germline V gene. CDR3: CASSESYREQFF. The CDR3 DNA reads as TGCGCCAGCAGTGAGTCGTACCGGGAGCAGTTCTTC.

This clone was seen a handful of times. The chain couples TRBV6-4 to TRBJ2-3; 12 bases are shared with TRBD2. Losses at the gene ends were 6 bases for V and 6 bases for J; bases not matched to a gene: 7. CDR3 length: 15 amino acids. The germline CDR1 and CDR2 sequences are MRHNA and SNTAGT. The CDR3 sequence: CASSPSSGGADTQYF. DNA of the CDR3: TGTGCCAGCAGCCCTTCTAGCGGGGGGGCGGATACGCAGTATTTT.

The rearrangement joins TRBV4-3 to TRBJ2-1; TRBD2 is a possible D gene (7 bases). There are 17 residues in the CDR3. Trimming removed 5 bases from V and 5 bases from J, with 22 bases in between. Germline CDR1 LGHNA, CDR2 YSLEER. CDR3 in amino acids: CASSDTWGRESDNEQFF. The CDR3 DNA sequence: TGCGCCAGCAGCGATACCTGGGGGCGGGAGTCGGACAATGAGCAGTTCTTC.